The 15 T cell receptor beta chains below were found in one sample sequenced in a study of blood T cell repertoires in COVID-19. Here immunoSEQ multiplex PCR was the method, and the copy in TCRdb shows in-frame clones only, minus some. The table shows a few hundred thousand clones, with 88% occurring only once. The source material was peripheral blood. All receptors come from a woman aged 45-65 years with active or convalescent COVID-19.

This clone has more than one count but fewer than ten. The chain is built from TRBV5-5 and TRBJ2-1; 11 bases are shared with TRBD2. The CDR3 loop spans 15 amino acids. With V trimmed by 1 base and J by 4 bases, 1 base remained unmatched. In germline, CDR1 is SGHKS, CDR2 YYEKEE (reference sequence). The DNA of the CDR3 is TGTGCCAGCAGCTTGAGACTAGCGGGGTACAATGAGCAGTTCTTC. It yields the protein CASSLRLAGYNEQFF.

This clone came up a few times. The chain joins TRBV7-9 to TRBJ1-6; 9 positions match TRBD1. Germline trimming cut 2 bases from V and 8 bases from J; bases unmatched to any gene: 7. Germline CDR1 is SEHNR and CDR2 is FQNEAQ (reference sequence). CDR3 length equals 16 residues. The CDR3 region has the DNA TGTGCCAGCAGCTTAAGTGGGGACAGGGATGATTCACCCCTCCACTTT. Protein sequence: CASSLSGDRDDSPLHF.

This sequence joins TRBV7-9 and TRBJ1-1, with a tentative D call TRBD1 (6 bases). CDR3 length: 13 residues. The V end lost 8 bases, the J end lost 0 bases, and 10 bases lay between the germline ends. Germline V gene data show CDR1 as SEHNR and CDR2 as FQNEAQ (reference sequence). CDR3 DNA sequence: TGTGCCAGCGGGGGGGCCATGAACACTGAAGCTTTCTTT. Protein: CASGGAMNTEAFF.

The chain has TRBV28 and TRBJ1-6; tentatively, D is TRBD1 (5 bases). The CDR3 has 13 amino acids. Germline V CDR1 and CDR2: MDHEN, SYDVKM. V lost 3 bases, J lost 10 bases, and 10 bases lay in between. CDR3 loop: CASSLQGGSPLHF. The CDR3 DNA reads as TGTGCCAGCAGTTTGCAGGGCGGCTCACCCCTCCACTTT.

The rearrangement uses TRBV2 and TRBJ2-7; D is unclear. Trimming pared 1 base from V and 4 bases from J, leaving 5 bases between. This CDR3 is built from 12 residues. Germline-derived CDR1 and CDR2 are SNHLY and FYNNEI. CDR3: CASSEERYEQYF. As DNA, the CDR3 is TGTGCCAGCAGTGAAGAGCGATACGAGCAGTACTTC.

The chain combines TRBV5-1 with TRBJ2-5; no firm D call. The CDR3 is 14 amino acids. V was clipped by 1 base and J by 3 bases, with 10 bases between them. Germline V lookup: CDR1 SGHRS, CDR2 YFSETQ. CDR3 amino acids: CASSLPPLEETQYF. The CDR3 DNA is TGCGCCAGCAGCTTGCCACCGTTAGAAGAGACCCAGTACTTC.

V is TRBV3-1 (or the pseudogene TRBV3-2) and J is TRBJ1-2, with a possible D match to TRBD1 (5 bases). Trimming cost V 0 bases and J 8 bases, with 13 bases left between them. The germline V gene encodes CDR1 LGHDT and CDR2 YNNKEL (reference sequence). The CDR3 is made up of 14 amino acids. This chain's CDR3 is CASSQEAGPRGYTF. CDR3 sequence (DNA): TGTGCCAGCAGCCAAGAGGCAGGGCCTCGGGGCTACACCTTC.

CDR3 sequence: CASSQGGLYQETQYF. The CDR3 DNA sequence: TGCGCCAGCAGCCAAGGGGGCCTTTACCAAGAGACCCAGTACTTC. The rearrangement links TRBV4-3 to TRBJ2-5; TRBD1 is a possible D gene (5 bases). CDR3 length: 15 residues. V lost 1 base and J 0 bases, leaving 9 bases between the germline ends. Germline loops: CDR1 LGHNA, CDR2 YSLEER.

CDR3: CASSLLGAENTEAFF. CDR3 nucleotides: TGTGCCAGCAGCTTATTAGGGGCAGAGAACACTGAAGCTTTCTTT. The V and J genes are TRBV7-3 and TRBJ1-1, with D maybe TRBD1 (5 bases). Trimming removed 2 bases from V and 1 base from J, with 11 bases in between. Germline CDR1 reads SGHTA; CDR2 reads FQGTGA. The length of the CDR3 is 15 residues. Full variable domain (outside the CDR3, taken from reference TRBV7-3 and TRBJ1-1): GAGVSQTPSNKVTEKGKYVELRCDPISGHTALYWYRQSLGQGPEFLIYFQGTGAADDSGLPNDRFFAVRPEGSVSTLKIQRTERGDSAVYLCASSLLGAENTEAFFGQGTRLTVV.

This clone was seen only a few times. This chain connects TRBV4-2 to TRBJ2-2, with D unclear. The V gene lost 4 bases and the J gene lost 10 bases, with 13 bases spanning the gap. Germline values: CDR1 LGHNA, CDR2 YNFKEQ. The CDR3 runs 13 residues. CDR3 region: CASSPDTSTELFF. The CDR3 region has the DNA TGTGCCAGCAGCCCTGACACTTCTACGGAGCTGTTTTTT.

The chain uses TRBV7-2 and TRBJ2-7; 8 bases line up with TRBD1. After removal of 3 bases from V and 5 bases from J, the junction contained 9 bases not matched to a gene. Germline assignment: CDR1 SGHTA and CDR2 FQGNSA. CDR3 length: 15 residues. The DNA of the CDR3 is TGTGCCAGCAGCTTGTCGGACAGGGCTCTCCACGAGCAGTACTTC. It yields the protein CASSLSDRALHEQYF.

The chain is built from TRBV19 and TRBJ2-6, with D possibly matching TRBD2 (6 bases). This CDR3 has 14 residues. The V and J ends lost 5 bases and 2 bases respectively, with 7 bases between them. Per germline, CDR1 LNHDA and CDR2 SQIVND (reference sequence). CDR3: CASSGGTGANVLTF. The CDR3 DNA is TGTGCCAGTAGTGGGGGGACTGGGGCCAACGTCCTGACTTTC.

The V gene is TRBV7-9, the J gene TRBJ1-5; 7 nucleotides agree with TRBD1. The CDR3 totals 14 residues. Per germline, CDR1 SEHNR and CDR2 FQNEAQ (reference sequence). V was pared by 5 bases and J by 5 bases, with 6 bases of the junction left unmatched. CDR3 DNA: TGTGCCAGCAGCCGAGGGGACAGTCATCAGCCCCAGCATTTT. This gives the protein CASSRGDSHQPQHF.

The chain is built from TRBV30 and TRBJ2-7, with TRBD2 matching 10 bases. This CDR3 has 16 amino acids. Germline CDR1 and CDR2: GTSNPN and SVGIG (reference sequence). With 0 bases clipped from V and 5 bases from J, the junction kept 10 bases outside the gene matches. CDR3 nucleotide sequence: TGTGCCTGGAGTGTAGGGACTAGCGCGGCTATTGACGAGCAGTACTTC. It yields the protein CAWSVGTSAAIDEQYF.

The chain carries TRBV4-1 and TRBJ2-3; 10 positions match TRBD2. Germline-derived CDR1 and CDR2 are MGHRA and YSYEKL. The CDR3 runs to 15 residues. V gave up 5 bases and J gave up 1 base; unmatched junction bases: 3. CDR3 DNA sequence: TGCGCCAGCAGCTACCTAGCGGGAGGCACAGATACGCAGTATTTT. Translated, it gives CASSYLAGGTDTQYF.